This T cell receptor (beta chain) emerged from a study of high-grade serous ovarian cancer treatment subgroups. Study as a whole: Mean per sample: around 14,000 reads, about 7,000 unique TCR beta rearrangements.

Some clones are missing from TCRdb's copy, which holds only in-frame ones; the method was immunoSEQ multiplex PCR. The sample comprises around 870 clones, around 80% of which are singletons, and approximately 16% rests with the top ten. Tumor samples were obtained before definitive surgery or chemotherapy. The sample was tumor tissue. This TCR derives from a human donor with high-grade serous ovarian cancer.

CDR3 region: CASSPGLWDGNQPQHF. CDR3 coding DNA: TGTGCCAGCAGCCCGGGCCTCTGGGATGGCAATCAGCCCCAGCATTTT. This rearrangement joins TRBV5-6 to TRBJ1-5; D is ambiguous. V lost 4 bases to trimming and J lost 2 bases, with 16 bases between them. The germline CDR1 and CDR2 sequences are SGHDT and YYEEEE. CDR3 length equals 16 residues.